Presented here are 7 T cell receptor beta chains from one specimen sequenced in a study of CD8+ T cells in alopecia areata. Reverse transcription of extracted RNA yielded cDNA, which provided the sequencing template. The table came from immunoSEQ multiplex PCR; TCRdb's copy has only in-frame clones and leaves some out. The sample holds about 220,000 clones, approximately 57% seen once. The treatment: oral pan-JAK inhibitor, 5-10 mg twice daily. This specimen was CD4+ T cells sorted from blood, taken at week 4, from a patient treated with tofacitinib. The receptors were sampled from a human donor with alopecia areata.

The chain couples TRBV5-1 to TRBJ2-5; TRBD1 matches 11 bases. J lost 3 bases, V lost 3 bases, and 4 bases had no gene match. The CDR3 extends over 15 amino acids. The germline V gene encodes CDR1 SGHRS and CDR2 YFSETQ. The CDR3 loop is CASSWGTGGKETQYF. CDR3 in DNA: TGCGCCAGCAGCTGGGGGACAGGGGGAAAAGAGACCCAGTACTTC.

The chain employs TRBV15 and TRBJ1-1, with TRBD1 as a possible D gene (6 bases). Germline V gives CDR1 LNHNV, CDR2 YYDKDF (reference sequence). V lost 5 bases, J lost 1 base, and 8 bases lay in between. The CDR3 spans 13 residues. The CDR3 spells CATSAGENTEAFF. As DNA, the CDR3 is TGTGCCACCAGCGCAGGGGAGAACACTGAAGCTTTCTTT.

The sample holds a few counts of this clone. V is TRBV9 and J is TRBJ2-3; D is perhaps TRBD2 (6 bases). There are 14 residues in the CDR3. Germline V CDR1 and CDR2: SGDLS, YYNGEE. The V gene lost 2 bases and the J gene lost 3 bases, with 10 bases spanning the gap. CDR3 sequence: CASSVRGGTDTQYF. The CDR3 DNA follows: TGTGCCAGCAGCGTGCGGGGTGGTACAGATACGCAGTATTTT.

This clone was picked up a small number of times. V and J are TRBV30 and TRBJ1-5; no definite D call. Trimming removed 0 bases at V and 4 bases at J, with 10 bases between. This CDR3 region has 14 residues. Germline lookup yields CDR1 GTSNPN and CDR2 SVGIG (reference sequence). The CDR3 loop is CAWSVTQSNQPQHF. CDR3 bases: TGTGCCTGGAGTGTAACACAGTCTAATCAGCCCCAGCATTTT.

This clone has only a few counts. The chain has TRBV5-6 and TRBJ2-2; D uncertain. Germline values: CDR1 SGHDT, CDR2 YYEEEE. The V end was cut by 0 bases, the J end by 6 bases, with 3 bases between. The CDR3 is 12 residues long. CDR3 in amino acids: CASSLVSGELFF. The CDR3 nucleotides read TGTGCCAGCAGCTTGGTATCCGGGGAGCTGTTTTTT.

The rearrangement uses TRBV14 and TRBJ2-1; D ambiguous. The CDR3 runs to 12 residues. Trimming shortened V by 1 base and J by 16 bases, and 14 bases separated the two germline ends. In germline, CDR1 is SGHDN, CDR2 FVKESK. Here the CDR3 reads CASSQVAQRRFF. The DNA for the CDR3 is TGTGCCAGCAGCCAAGTAGCCCAGCGCCGTTTCTTC.

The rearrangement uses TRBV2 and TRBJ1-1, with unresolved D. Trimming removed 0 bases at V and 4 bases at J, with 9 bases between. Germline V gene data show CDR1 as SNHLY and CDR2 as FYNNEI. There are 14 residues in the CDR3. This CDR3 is CASSEAGRATEAFF. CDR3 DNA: TGTGCCAGCAGTGAAGCAGGGCGAGCCACTGAAGCTTTCTTT.